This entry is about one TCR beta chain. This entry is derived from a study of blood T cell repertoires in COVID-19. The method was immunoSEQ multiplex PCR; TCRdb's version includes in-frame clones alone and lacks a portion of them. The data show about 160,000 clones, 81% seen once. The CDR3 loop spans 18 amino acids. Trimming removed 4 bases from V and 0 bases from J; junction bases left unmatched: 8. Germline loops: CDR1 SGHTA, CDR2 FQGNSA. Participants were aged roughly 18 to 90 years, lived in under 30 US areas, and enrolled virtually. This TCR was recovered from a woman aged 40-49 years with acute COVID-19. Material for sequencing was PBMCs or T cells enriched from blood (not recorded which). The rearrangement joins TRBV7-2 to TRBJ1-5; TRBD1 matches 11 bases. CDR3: CASSSGQGALTSNQPQHF. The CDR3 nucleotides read TGTGCCAGCAGCTCCGGACAGGGGGCCCTTACTAGCAATCAGCCCCAGCATTTT.